This TCR beta chain emerged from a study of blood T cell repertoires in COVID-19. The germline gives CDR1 LNHDA, CDR2 SQIVND (reference sequence). The CDR3 length is 15 residues. V shed 8 bases, J shed 2 bases, and the junction held 5 bases outside the gene matches. Using immunoSEQ multiplex PCR, the repertoire was profiled, and TCRdb retains in-frame clones only, with some absent. This table has 250,000 to 350,000 clones, around 85% appearing once. The TCR originated in a human donor with COVID-19, enrolled during active disease. The donor label of this sample is uncertain. Sequences were obtained from peripheral blood. V and J are TRBV19 and TRBJ2-6; 8 nucleotides align to TRBD1. The CDR3 DNA sequence: TGTGCCAGTGACAGGGGAAGTGCTGGGGCCAACGTCCTGACTTTC. It is translated as CASDRGSAGANVLTF.